Listed here are 16 T cell receptor beta chains from one sample, sequenced in a study of blood T cell repertoires in COVID-19. The assay was immunoSEQ multiplex PCR, and TCRdb's table has in-frame clones only and misses some. The data contain roughly 130,000 clones, 80% of them singletons. The sequencing input was peripheral blood. The receptors were gathered from a man aged 70 or older with acute or convalescent COVID-19.

This clone was seen a few times. The V call is TRBV23-1, the J call TRBJ1-2; possibly TRBD1 for D (5 bases). TRBV23-1 is known as an ORF, though its function is uncertain. The CDR3 runs to 13 residues. The V gene lost 4 bases and the J gene lost 6 bases, with 12 bases spanning the gap. CDR3 bases: TGCGCCAGCAGTCCGGTCAGGGCGAATGGCTACACCTTC. Its protein product is CASSPVRANGYTF.

The CDR3 loop reads CASSQDIAGGLSYEQYF. CDR3 DNA: TGTGCCAGCAGCCAAGATATAGCGGGGGGGCTCTCCTACGAGCAGTACTTC. The chain is built from TRBV4-2 and TRBJ2-7, with 11 bases lining up with TRBD2. Looked up from germline, CDR1 is LGHNA and CDR2 is YNFKEQ. V was pared by 0 bases and J by 0 bases, with 4 bases of the junction left unmatched. This CDR3 is built from 17 residues.

The chain couples TRBV2 to TRBJ1-2, with 9 bases aligning to TRBD1. The CDR3 extends over 15 amino acids. Trimming at V came to 3 bases and at J to 4 bases, leaving 6 bases not matched to a gene. Germline V gene data show CDR1 as SNHLY and CDR2 as FYNNEI. CDR3 nucleotide sequence: TGTGCCAGCAGTGATGGGACAGGGTTTGGCTATGGCTACACCTTC. Protein product: CASSDGTGFGYGYTF.

The CDR3 sequence is CASSHREGNQPQHF. For the CDR3, the DNA is TGCGCCAGCAGCCACCGAGAGGGCAATCAGCCCCAGCATTTT. The chain is built from TRBV4-1 and TRBJ1-5; D uncertain. This CDR3 has 14 amino acids. Germline loops: CDR1 MGHRA, CDR2 YSYEKL. Deletions cut 3 bases from V and 2 bases from J, with 8 bases between.

The chain carries TRBV28 and TRBJ1-6, with TRBD1 identical over 7 bases. V lost 4 bases, J lost 9 bases, and 15 bases stayed unmatched. CDR1 and CDR2 (germline): MDHEN, SYDVKM. This CDR3 has 17 amino acids. The CDR3 reads CASSSPTTGRDSSPLHF. The CDR3 coding sequence is TGTGCCAGCAGTTCCCCTACGACAGGGCGGGACAGTTCACCCCTCCACTTT.

The rearrangement links TRBV18 to TRBJ2-1; possible D gene TRBD2, 6 bases. The germline V gene has CDR1 KGHSH and CDR2 LQKENI. Trimming pared 2 bases from V and 7 bases from J, leaving 6 bases between. The CDR3 totals 12 residues. The CDR3 sequence: CASSPAGNEQFF. In DNA form, the CDR3 reads TGTGCCAGCTCACCAGCGGGGAATGAGCAGTTCTTC.

The chain links TRBV5-1 to TRBJ2-5, with D possibly matching TRBD1 (6 bases). This CDR3 contains 15 residues. Trimming removed 0 bases from V and 4 bases from J, with 13 bases in between. The germline CDR1 and CDR2 sequences are SGHRS and YFSETQ. CDR3 DNA: TGCGCCAGCAGCTTGGGTGGGACACCCCCAGAGACCCAGTACTTC. Residues: CASSLGGTPPETQYF.

The chain links TRBV5-5 to TRBJ2-3; possibly TRBD1 for D (5 bases). V was clipped by 0 bases and J by 4 bases, with 12 bases between them. CDR1 and CDR2 (germline): SGHKS, YYEKEE (reference sequence). CDR3 length: 15 amino acids. CDR3 amino acids: CASSLEGIGADTQYF. As DNA, the CDR3 is TGTGCCAGCAGCTTGGAGGGGATTGGGGCAGATACGCAGTATTTT.

The V and J genes are TRBV6-5 and TRBJ2-2, with a possible D match to TRBD1 (6 bases). Trimming removed 7 bases at V and 5 bases at J, with 14 bases between. This CDR3 is 14 amino acids long. Germline V CDR1 and CDR2: MNHEY, SVGAGI. DNA for the CDR3: TGTGCCAGCATCAGGACAGTGAAAACCGGGGAGCTGTTTTTT. Translation gives CASIRTVKTGELFF.

To note about this clone: With a much larger clone just one base away, this may be a read error. V and J are TRBV3-1 (or the pseudogene TRBV3-2) and TRBJ2-7; 10 nucleotides match TRBD1. CDR1 is LGHDT and CDR2 is YNNKEL in the germline V gene (reference sequence). The CDR3 length is 14 residues. Germline trimming cut 4 bases from V and 3 bases from J; bases unmatched to any gene: 3. CDR3 DNA sequence: TGTGCCAGCAGCCCCCGGGACAGGGGCTACGAGCAGTACTTC. Its translation: CASSPRDRGYEQYF.

This clone was seen many times. This chain connects TRBV7-9 to TRBJ1-1; a weak D match, TRBD1 (6 bases). Trimming removed 5 bases at V and 2 bases at J, with 18 bases between. Germline CDR1 reads SEHNR; CDR2 reads FQNEAQ (reference sequence). The CDR3 is 16 amino acids. CDR3 nucleotide sequence: TGTGCCAGCAGCACCCGGCGGGGGGCGCGAAACACTGAAGCTTTCTTT. This translates into CASSTRRGARNTEAFF.

CDR3 region: CASSLSGQGDYQPQHF. The CDR3 nucleotides are TGTGCCAGCAGTTTGTCGGGACAGGGGGACTATCAGCCCCAGCATTTT. The chain uses TRBV28 and TRBJ1-5; 11 bases agree with TRBD1. Germline values: CDR1 MDHEN, CDR2 SYDVKM. The junction had 6 bases not matched to a gene; V was cut back by 3 bases and J by 5 bases. The CDR3 totals 16 residues.

There are a few counts of this clone. V gene TRBV9 combines with J gene TRBJ1-1; 8 bases agree with TRBD1. Germline values: CDR1 SGDLS, CDR2 YYNGEE. The trim removed 1 base at V and 5 bases at J, leaving 1 base unmatched. CDR3 length: 13 residues. CDR3 region: CASSVRDRTEAFF. CDR3 nucleotide sequence: TGTGCCAGCAGCGTAAGGGACAGGACTGAAGCTTTCTTT.

A few counts support this clone. V usage is TRBV20-1 and J usage is TRBJ1-5; 9 positions agree with TRBD1. The germline V gene encodes CDR1 DFQATT and CDR2 SNEGSKA (reference sequence). V lost 3 bases and J lost 7; bases outside the gene matches: 7. This CDR3 spans 14 amino acids. The CDR3 here is CSASTGGLRQPQHF. The CDR3 nucleotides are TGCAGTGCTAGTACAGGGGGCTTACGGCAGCCCCAGCATTTT.

This clone is a singleton in its sample. The chain employs TRBV19 and TRBJ1-4, with 10 bases matching TRBD1. The V and J ends lost 9 bases and 5 bases, in that order; junction bases with no gene match: 6. This CDR3 region has 14 residues. Looked up from germline, CDR1 is LNHDA and CDR2 is SQIVND (reference sequence). The CDR3 sequence is CARNPGQGNEKLFF. As DNA, the CDR3 is TGTGCCAGAAACCCGGGACAGGGGAATGAAAAACTGTTTTTT.

The chain combines TRBV5-4 with TRBJ1-1; D call uncertain. The CDR3 sequence is 14 residues long. Trimming shortened V by 0 bases and J by 4 bases, and 10 bases separated the two germline ends. The germline CDR1 and CDR2 sequences are SGHNT and YYREEE (reference sequence). CDR3 nucleotide sequence: TGTGCCAGCAGCTTGGGCCAGACAAGCACTGAAGCTTTCTTT. Translating gives CASSLGQTSTEAFF.